Given below is one TCR beta chain in context. Its antigen is unknown. The study ran its PCR with 60 Vbeta and 13 Jbeta primers. The method was immunoSEQ multiplex PCR; TCRdb's version includes in-frame clones alone and lacks a portion of them. The sample lists 80,000 or so clones; 60% to 80% were seen once. This sample is drawn from a study of cytomegalovirus exposure and HLA in healthy donors. Study conclusions and caveats: The study flagged about 150 TCR beta chains as cytomegalovirus-associated.

Germline-derived CDR1 and CDR2 are LNHDA and SQIVND (reference sequence). Trimming pared 4 bases from V and 1 base from J, leaving 19 bases between. The CDR3 is 18 residues long. The sequenced material came from PBMCs. The clonotype originates from a woman between 40 and 50 years old in good health and CMV-seronegative. V usage is TRBV19 and J usage is TRBJ1-4; a weak D match, TRBD1 (6 bases). In DNA form, the CDR3 reads TGTGCCAGTAGTACCCGAGCAAGGGGGTTAGGAACTAATGAAAAACTGTTTTTT. It is translated as CASSTRARGLGTNEKLFF. The full variable domain, completed using reference TRBV19 and TRBJ1-4, is DGGITQSPKYLFRKEGQNVTLSCEQNLNHDAMYWYRQDPGQGLRLIYYSQIVNDFQKGDIAEGYSVSREKKESFPLTVTSAQKNPTAFYLCASSTRARGLGTNEKLFFGSGTQLSVL.